This is a list of T cell receptor beta chains from one sample in a study of T cells after yellow fever vaccination. MiXCR was run by TCRdb on the 5' RACE reads, yielding one entry per CDR3 protein. The sample has a few hundred thousand distinct CDR3 sequences; approximately 3.9% are singletons. The specimen comprised PBMCs, sampled on the day of the yellow fever booster vaccination. The receptors come from a man aged 18 to 30 who received the YFV17D yellow fever vaccine. CDR3s include the opening cysteine and the closing phenylalanine or tryptophan. A D gene is named only where the DNA matches it firmly. Size tells how often a clone was seen (once, few, many) or the class of an expanded clone, and some rows leave it out.

V gene	J gene	clone size	D gene	CDR3 DNA	CDR3 protein
TRBV5-1	TRBJ1-1	many	NA	TGCGCCAGCAGCTTGGAGACAGCGGACACTGAAGCTTTCTTT	CASSLETADTEAFF
TRBV20-1	TRBJ1-5	NA	TRBD1	TGCAGTCCATCCAGGGGGCCCCATCAGCCCCAGCATTTT	CSPSRGPHQPQHF
TRBV10-3	TRBJ2-1	many	TRBD2	TGTGCCATCAGCGAGGGACTAGGAGAGGGAATGGAGCAGTTCTTC	CAISEGLGEGMEQFF
TRBV7-2	TRBJ2-5	many	NA	TGTGCCAGCAGCCCTGGAGGCGCGGGTGAAGAGACCCAGTACTTC	CASSPGGAGEETQYF
TRBV21-1	TRBJ2-7	few	NA	TGTGCCAGCAGCAATTTGTCGGAGACATCCTACGAGCAGTACTTC	CASSNLSETSYEQYF
TRBV4-1	TRBJ2-3	many	NA	TGCGCCAGCAGCCAAGTTCGGGGGATAGATACGCAGTATTTT	CASSQVRGIDTQYF
TRBV12-3/TRBV12-4	TRBJ1-1	NA	NA	TGTGCCAGCAGTTTAGCATGGCTAACAGGGAACACTGAAGCTTTCTTT	CASSLAWLTGNTEAFF
TRBV5-1	TRBJ2-2	many	NA	TGCGCCAGCAGCCGCGGGGAGAACACCGGGGAGCTGTTTTTT	CASSRGENTGELFF
TRBV5-1	TRBJ2-2	many	TRBD1	TGCGCCAGCAGCTTGACCCAGGGGGCCGGGGAGCTGTTTTTT	CASSLTQGAGELFF
TRBV12-3/TRBV12-4	TRBJ1-2	NA	NA	TGTGCCAGCAGCCCGAGGCGGACTAACTATGGCTACACCTTC	CASSPRRTNYGYTF
TRBV7-9	TRBJ2-7	many	TRBD2	TGTGCCAGCAGCCCTACCGGGGGGGCCGCCTACGAGCAGTACTTC	CASSPTGGAAYEQYF
TRBV12-3/TRBV12-4	TRBJ2-1	NA	TRBD2	TGTGCCAGCAGTTTGCCTTCGAGCGGGGGGGAATCCTACAATGAGCAGTTCTTC	CASSLPSSGGESYNEQFF
TRBV5-5	TRBJ1-1	many	TRBD1	TGTGCCAGCAGCTTCCACAGGGGCCAGCGGAACACTGAAGCTTTCTTT	CASSFHRGQRNTEAFF
TRBV20-1	TRBJ1-2	many	TRBD1	TGCAGTGCTAGAGAGGGGGACAGGGGAGTATATGGCTACACCTTC	CSAREGDRGVYGYTF
TRBV20-1	TRBJ2-3	NA	TRBD2	TGCAGTGCTATTTCTAGCGGGTTTCCAGATACGCAGTATTTT	CSAISSGFPDTQYF
TRBV5-1	TRBJ2-3	NA	NA	TGCGCCAGCAGCAGGATCGACGGAGATACGCAGTATTTT	CASSRIDGDTQYF
TRBV5-1	TRBJ2-7	few	TRBD1	TGCGCCAGCAGCCGAAGGACAGGGGACTCCTACGAGCAGTACTTC	CASSRRTGDSYEQYF
TRBV20-1	TRBJ2-7	many	NA	TGCAGTGCTATAGACCCCGGTCCTTCCTACGAGCAGTACTTC	CSAIDPGPSYEQYF
TRBV5-1	TRBJ2-7	many	TRBD1	TGCGCCAGCAGCCCGCCCCCGGGACAGCTTTACGAGCAGTACTTC	CASSPPPGQLYEQYF
TRBV28	TRBJ2-5	many	NA	TGTGCCAGCAGTCTGACAGATTCCTTAGGCCAAGAGACCCAGTACTTC	CASSLTDSLGQETQYF
TRBV25-1	TRBJ2-7	many	TRBD1	TGTGCCAGCAGTTCACCGGGACAGGGGGCGAAAGAGCAGTACTTC	CASSSPGQGAKEQYF
TRBV12-3/TRBV12-4	TRBJ2-4	few	TRBD1	TGTGCCAGCAGTATCGCCGGGACAGGGGTCAAAAACATTCAGTACTTC	CASSIAGTGVKNIQYF
TRBV7-2	TRBJ1-2	NA	NA	TGTGCCAGCAGCTTTTGGGGGCGGGACTATGGCTACACCTTC	CASSFWGRDYGYTF
TRBV5-1	TRBJ2-1	NA	TRBD1	TGCGCCAGCAGCCCTTCGACAGGGGGTCGCAATGAGCAGTTCTTC	CASSPSTGGRNEQFF
TRBV12-3/TRBV12-4	TRBJ2-4	many	NA	TGTGCCAGCAGTTTCGAGTGGGGGGTAGCCAAAAACATTCAGTACTTC	CASSFEWGVAKNIQYF
TRBV18	TRBJ1-1	NA	NA	TGTGCCAGCTCACCGGGGAAGGGTTGGGGGAACACTGAAGCTTTCTTT	CASSPGKGWGNTEAFF
TRBV19	TRBJ1-1	NA	NA	TGTGCCAGTAGTATAACAGGCGGGGCTGAAGCTTTCTTT	CASSITGGAEAFF
TRBV4-3	TRBJ1-3	few	NA	TGCGCCAGCAGCCAAGATCGGGCAGACGGAAACACCATATATTTT	CASSQDRADGNTIYF
TRBV12-3/TRBV12-4	TRBJ2-3	many	NA	TGTGCCAGCAGCCCCGGGACCGCGGCTACGCAGTATTTT	CASSPGTAATQYF
TRBV4-3	TRBJ1-6	NA	NA	TGCGCCAGCAGCCAAGATCGGCAGGGCTATAATTCACCCCTCCACTTT	CASSQDRQGYNSPLHF
TRBV5-6	TRBJ2-3	many	NA	TGTGCCAGCAGCACACTAGCCCCAGATACGCAGTATTTT	CASSTLAPDTQYF
TRBV7-2	TRBJ2-7	many	NA	TGTGCCAGCACCAGGGGCCGGAGCTCCTACGAGCAGTACTTC	CASTRGRSSYEQYF
TRBV2	TRBJ1-6	many	NA	TGTGCCAGCAGGGCAGGGCGAAGCTCCTATAATTCACCCCTCCACTTT	CASRAGRSSYNSPLHF
TRBV20-1	TRBJ2-1	many	NA	TGCAGTGCTAGAGATTGGGGGGCCAATGAGCAGTTCTTC	CSARDWGANEQFF
TRBV5-4	TRBJ2-2	NA	TRBD2	TGTGCCAGCAGCAAAAGCGGGGGGTCCACCGGGGAGCTGTTTTTT	CASSKSGGSTGELFF
TRBV5-8	TRBJ2-1	many	NA	TGTGCCAGCAGCTTTTTCCGGGGGAATTCCTACAATGAGCAGTTCTTC	CASSFFRGNSYNEQFF
TRBV6-5	TRBJ2-5	many	NA	TGTGCCAGCAGCCCCCTAGACCCCAAGAGAACCCAGTACTTC	CASSPLDPKRTQYF
TRBV29-1	TRBJ2-5	NA	NA	TGCAGCGCCGCTACAGGGCATGGGGCGGAGACCCAGTACTTC	CSAATGHGAETQYF
TRBV12-3/TRBV12-4	TRBJ2-3	many	TRBD2	TGTGCCAGCAGTCCCCCACTTCGACTAGCGGGGGCCCTAGGGACGCAGTATTTT	CASSPPLRLAGALGTQYF
TRBV9	TRBJ2-3	many	NA	TGTGCCAGCAGCGTAGCTAGTACAGATACGCAGTATTTT	CASSVASTDTQYF
TRBV7-2	TRBJ2-1	many	NA	TGTGCCAGCAGCTTAGGGGCAGGCCGCAGTGAGCAGTTCTTC	CASSLGAGRSEQFF
TRBV4-3	TRBJ2-1	few	TRBD2	TGCGCCAGCAGCCAACGCGGGGGGGACTCCTACAATGAGCAGTTCTTC	CASSQRGGDSYNEQFF
TRBV18	TRBJ2-2	many	NA	TGTGCCAGCTCACCAGGTTCGGGCGGGGAGCTGTTTTTT	CASSPGSGGELFF
TRBV7-8	TRBJ1-1	few	TRBD1	TGTGCCAGCAGCCGGGACAGAGGTTTCGAAACTGAAGCTTTCTTT	CASSRDRGFETEAFF
TRBV29-1	TRBJ2-2	many	NA	TGCAGCGCCGAGAGGGGGAAAGGAACCGGGGAGCTGTTTTTT	CSAERGKGTGELFF
TRBV27	TRBJ2-1	many	TRBD2	TGTGCCAGCAGCACCTACGGGACGCAGACTAGCGGGGGGGCCACGCAGTTCTTC	CASSTYGTQTSGGATQFF
TRBV12-3/TRBV12-4	TRBJ2-2	NA	TRBD2	TGTGCCAGCAGTTCGTTTAGCGGGGGCACCGGGGAGCTGTTTTTT	CASSSFSGGTGELFF
TRBV29-1	TRBJ2-3	NA	NA	TGCAGCGTTGACCCCAGCACAGATACGCAGTATTTT	CSVDPSTDTQYF
TRBV14	TRBJ2-1	few	NA	TGTGCCAGCAGCCAAGATTTACCGGGAACGGATTTTCGCAATGAGCAGTTCTTC	CASSQDLPGTDFRNEQFF
TRBV30	TRBJ2-5	NA	NA	TGTGCCTGGAGCAGGGGACTGGAGGAGACCCAGTACTTC	CAWSRGLEETQYF
TRBV4-2	TRBJ2-7	many	NA	TGTGCCAGCAGCCAAGAGGGGAGCTACGAGCAGTACTTC	CASSQEGSYEQYF
TRBV6-2/TRBV6-3	TRBJ1-5	NA	TRBD1	TGTGCCAGCAGCCCCATCAGGACAGGGGTACAGCATTTT	CASSPIRTGVQHF
TRBV14	TRBJ1-2	few	NA	TGTGCCAGCAGCCCCCAGGATAACTATGGCTACACCTTC	CASSPQDNYGYTF
TRBV7-6	TRBJ2-2	few	TRBD1	TGTGCCAGCAGCTGGACAGGGGGCGCGGGCGGGGAGCTGTTTTTT	CASSWTGGAGGELFF
TRBV12-3/TRBV12-4	TRBJ1-2	few	NA	TGTGCCAGCAGTCGAACCCCGGACAGCTCTTATGGCTACACCTTC	CASSRTPDSSYGYTF
TRBV7-9	TRBJ2-3	few	NA	TGTGCCAGTACTATCCTCACAGATACGCAGTATTTT	CASTILTDTQYF
TRBV7-2	TRBJ2-3	NA	NA	TGTGCCAGCAGCTTAGGAGTAGGGTCGGGCACAGATACGCAGTATTTT	CASSLGVGSGTDTQYF
TRBV19	TRBJ2-5	NA	NA	TGTGCCAGTAGACTGACCGGGAAAGAGACCCAGTACTTC	CASRLTGKETQYF
TRBV7-9	TRBJ2-1	few	TRBD1	TGTGCCAGCAGTTATGCCGGGACAGGGAATGCCTACAATGAGCAGTTCTTC	CASSYAGTGNAYNEQFF
TRBV5-1	TRBJ1-5	many	NA	TGCGCCAGCAGCTTGGGAATGGGAGAGGGTCAGCCCCAGCATTTT	CASSLGMGEGQPQHF